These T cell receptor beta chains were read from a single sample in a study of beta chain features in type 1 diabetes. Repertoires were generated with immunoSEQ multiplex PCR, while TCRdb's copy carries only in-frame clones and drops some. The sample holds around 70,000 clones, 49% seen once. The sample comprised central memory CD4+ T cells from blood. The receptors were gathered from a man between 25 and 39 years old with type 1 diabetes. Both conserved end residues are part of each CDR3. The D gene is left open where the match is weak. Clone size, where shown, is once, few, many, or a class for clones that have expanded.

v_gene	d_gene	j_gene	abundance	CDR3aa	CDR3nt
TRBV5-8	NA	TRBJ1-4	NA	CASSLGQRNEKLFF	TGTGCCAGCAGCTTGGGACAGCGTAATGAAAAACTGTTTTTT
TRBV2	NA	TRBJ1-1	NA	CASIRRELTNTEAFF	TGTGCCAGCATCCGGCGGGAGTTAACGAACACTGAAGCTTTCTTT
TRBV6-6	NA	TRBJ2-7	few	CASTRLWEQYF	TGTGCCAGCACGCGACTGTGGGAGCAGTACTTC
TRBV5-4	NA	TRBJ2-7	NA	CASSPAGQSYEQYF	TGTGCCAGCAGCCCGGCGGGACAGTCCTACGAGCAGTACTTC
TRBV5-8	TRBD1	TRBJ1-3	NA	CASSLRDSRGNTIYF	TGTGCCAGCAGCCTCCGGGACAGCAGGGGAAACACCATATATTTT
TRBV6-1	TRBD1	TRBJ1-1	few	CASSHTGTGKAFF	TGTGCCAGCAGTCATACCGGGACAGGGAAAGCTTTCTTT
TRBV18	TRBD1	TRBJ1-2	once	CASSSEGTGNYGYTF	TGTGCCAGCTCATCTGAAGGGACAGGGAACTATGGCTACACCTTC
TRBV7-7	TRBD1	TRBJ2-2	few	CASSLGGITGGTGELFF	TGTGCTAGCAGCTTAGGGGGAATCACAGGGGGCACCGGGGAGCTGTTTTTT
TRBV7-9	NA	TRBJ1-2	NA	CASSLAGSGVYGYTF	TGTGCCAGCAGCTTAGCCGGGAGTGGGGTCTATGGCTACACCTTC
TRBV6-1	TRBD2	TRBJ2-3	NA	CASGLLAGGDTQYF	TGTGCCAGCGGGCTACTCGCGGGAGGGGATACGCAGTATTTT
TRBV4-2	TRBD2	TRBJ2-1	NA	CASSFLTSGEQFF	TGTGCCAGCAGCTTCCTGACTAGCGGTGAGCAGTTCTTC
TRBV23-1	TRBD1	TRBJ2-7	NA	CAKHRGYAYEQYF	TGCGCCAAACACAGGGGGTACGCCTACGAGCAGTACTTC
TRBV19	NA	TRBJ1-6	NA	CASRRGDSENSPLHF	TGTGCCAGTCGCCGGGGGGATTCGGAAAATTCACCCCTCCACTTT
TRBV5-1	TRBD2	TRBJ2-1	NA	CASSFTSGIDNEQFF	TGCGCCAGCAGCTTCACTAGCGGGATAGACAATGAGCAGTTCTTC
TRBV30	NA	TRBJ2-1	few	CAWSPGGVYNEQFF	TGTGCCTGGTCCCCGGGGGGCGTCTACAATGAGCAGTTCTTC
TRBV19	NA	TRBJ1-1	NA	CARMNRDNTEAFF	TGTGCCAGGATGAACAGGGACAACACTGAAGCTTTCTTT
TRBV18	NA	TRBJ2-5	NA	CASSPEAVQSSSETQYF	TGTGCCAGCTCACCCGAAGCGGTCCAAAGTTCCTCGGAGACCCAGTACTTC
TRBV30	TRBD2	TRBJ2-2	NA	CAQPGLAVNTGELFF	TGTGCCCAGCCGGGACTAGCGGTGAACACCGGGGAGCTGTTTTTT
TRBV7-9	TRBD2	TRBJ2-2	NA	CASSSRGSEEGTGELFF	TGTGCCAGCAGCTCGCGGGGGTCCGAGGAGGGCACCGGGGAGCTGTTTTTT
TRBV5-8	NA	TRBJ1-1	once	CASSLVGRGENTEAFF	TGTGCCAGCAGCTTGGTAGGCCGCGGGGAGAACACTGAAGCTTTCTTT
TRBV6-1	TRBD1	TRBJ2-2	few	CASRRTGNTGELFF	TGTGCCAGCAGACGGACAGGGAACACCGGGGAGCTGTTTTTT
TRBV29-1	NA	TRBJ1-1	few	CSVYAVSMNTEAFF	TGCAGCGTCTACGCGGTCAGCATGAACACTGAAGCTTTCTTT
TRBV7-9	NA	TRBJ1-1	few	CASSPGSRQMNTEAFF	TGTGCCAGCAGCCCAGGGTCGCGGCAGATGAACACTGAAGCTTTCTTT
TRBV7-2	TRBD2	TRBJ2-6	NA	CASSRQTSGKSGANVLTF	TGTGCCAGCAGCCGCCAGACTAGCGGGAAATCTGGGGCCAACGTCCTGACTTTC
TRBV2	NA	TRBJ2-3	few	CASSEGGIGTDTQYF	TGTGCCAGCAGTGAAGGCGGTATCGGCACAGATACGCAGTATTTT
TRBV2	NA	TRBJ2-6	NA	CASSDQVGRGANVLTF	TGTGCCAGCAGTGATCAAGTGGGGCGCGGGGCCAACGTCCTGACTTTC